These T cell receptor beta chains were read from a single sample in a study of tumor-infiltrating lymphocytes in oesophageal squamous cell carcinoma. Each CDR3 protein gets one entry after TCRdb re-called the PCR reads with MiXCR. The sample lists about 21,000 distinct CDR3 sequences; around 39% were seen once. Sequencing used esophageal tumor tissue. Every receptor here comes from a male donor with esophageal squamous cell carcinoma. Both conserved end residues are part of each CDR3. Each record gives: J gene, clone size, V gene, D gene, CDR3 protein, CDR3 DNA. A D gene is named only where the DNA matches it firmly. Size values are once, few and many counts, or a class for expanded clones, and some rows have none.

J: TRBJ1-1; size: few; V: TRBV19; D: NA; CDR3: CASSGGQPLAFF; DNA: TGTGCCAGTAGTGGGGGGCAACCTCTAGCTTTCTTT
J: TRBJ2-2; size: NA; V: TRBV7-8; D: NA; CDR3: CASSGRGGGTGELFF; DNA: TGTGCCAGCAGCGGAAGGGGGGGCGGAACCGGGGAGCTGTTTTTT
J: TRBJ2-7; size: NA; V: TRBV6-5; D: TRBD1; CDR3: CASRTVREDRVQQYF; DNA: TGTGCCAGCAGAACGGTCCGAGAGGACAGGGTTCAGCAGTACTTC
J: TRBJ2-5; size: NA; V: TRBV7-2; D: TRBD2; CDR3: CASSLAFAGLAFGNEQYF; DNA: TGTGCCAGCAGCTTGGCCTTCGCGGGACTAGCATTTGGTAATGAGCAGTACTTC
J: TRBJ2-3; size: NA; V: TRBV9; D: NA; CDR3: CASSVGRTDTQYF; DNA: TGTGCCAGCAGCGTAGGTAGGACAGATACGCAGTATTTT
J: TRBJ2-5; size: NA; V: TRBV7-8; D: TRBD2; CDR3: CASAQIPLSGRETQYF; DNA: TGTGCCAGCGCTCAAATCCCTCTCAGCGGGAGAGAGACCCAGTACTTC
J: TRBJ2-3; size: few; V: TRBV6-1; D: NA; CDR3: CASGAPSTDTQYF; DNA: TGTGCCAGCGGAGCGCCGAGCACAGATACGCAGTATTTT
J: TRBJ1-3; size: many; V: TRBV27; D: NA; CDR3: CASSPSIRGNTIYF; DNA: TGTGCCAGCAGTCCCTCTATACGAGGAAACACCATATATTTT
J: TRBJ2-1; size: NA; V: TRBV7-3; D: NA; CDR3: CASSLTADYNEQFF; DNA: TGTGCCAGCAGCTTAACTGCAGACTACAATGAGCAGTTCTTC
J: TRBJ1-1; size: many; V: TRBV18; D: NA; CDR3: CASSPTGMNTEAFF; DNA: TGTGCCAGCTCACCAACGGGAATGAACACTGAAGCTTTCTTT
J: TRBJ2-1; size: many; V: TRBV6-1; D: NA; CDR3: CASSVDTSSYNEQFF; DNA: TGTGCCAGCAGTGTGGACACGAGCTCCTACAATGAGCAGTTCTTC
J: TRBJ2-7; size: NA; V: TRBV12-3/TRBV12-4; D: NA; CDR3: CASSFLRDLSYEQYF; DNA: TGTGCCAGCAGTTTTTTGCGGGACCTCTCCTACGAGCAGTACTTC
J: TRBJ2-6; size: medium-sized; V: TRBV7-3; D: TRBD1; CDR3: CASSRRAGGTAGANVLTF; DNA: TGTGCCAGCAGTCGTCGGGCAGGGGGAACAGCTGGGGCCAACGTCCTGACTTTC
J: TRBJ1-1; size: NA; V: TRBV12-3/TRBV12-4; D: NA; CDR3: CASSFAGAVGTEAFF; DNA: TGTGCCAGCAGTTTTGCAGGGGCGGTTGGCACTGAAGCTTTCTTT
J: TRBJ1-2; size: NA; V: TRBV12-5; D: NA; CDR3: CASGLVLLPDYFVPAAAKDYGYTF; DNA: TGTGCTAGTGGTTTGGTATTGCTTCCGGACTACTTTGTGCCCGCCGCGGCCAAGGACTATGGCTACACCTTC
J: TRBJ2-3; size: NA; V: TRBV11-2; D: NA; CDR3: CASSPGTDTQYF; DNA: TGTGCCAGCAGCCCAGGCACAGATACGCAGTATTTT
J: TRBJ2-2; size: NA; V: TRBV2; D: NA; CDR3: CASSSLEAGELFF; DNA: TGTGCCAGCAGTTCGTTGGAAGCCGGGGAGCTGTTTTTT
J: TRBJ1-2; size: NA; V: TRBV28; D: NA; CDR3: CASRDVSGVNYGYTF; DNA: TGTGCCAGCAGGGACGTCTCAGGGGTTAACTATGGCTACACCTTC
J: TRBJ2-4; size: NA; V: TRBV7-6; D: NA; CDR3: CASSLQGLKAKNIQYF; DNA: TGTGCCAGCAGTCTACAGGGACTGAAAGCCAAAAACATTCAGTACTTC
J: TRBJ2-1; size: NA; V: TRBV7-8; D: TRBD2; CDR3: CASTPRGGSSYNEQFF; DNA: TGTGCCAGCACCCCCCGGGGCGGGAGCTCCTACAATGAGCAGTTCTTC
J: TRBJ1-2; size: NA; V: TRBV5-1; D: NA; CDR3: CASSLVPDANYGYTF; DNA: TGCGCCAGCAGCTTGGTGCCAGACGCGAACTATGGCTACACCTTC
J: TRBJ1-2; size: medium-sized; V: TRBV7-8; D: NA; CDR3: CASSSRGGWNYGYTF; DNA: TGTGCCAGCAGCTCACGGGGAGGGTGGAACTATGGCTACACCTTC
J: TRBJ2-3; size: once; V: TRBV7-6; D: NA; CDR3: CASSTIYPGANVLTF; DNA: TGTGCCAGCAGCACGATATACCCTGGGGCCAACGTCCTGACTTTT
J: TRBJ2-5; size: NA; V: TRBV7-3; D: TRBD2; CDR3: CASSLRLAGGETQYF; DNA: TGTGCCAGCAGCTTACGACTAGCGGGAGGTGAGACCCAGTACTTC
J: TRBJ2-5; size: once; V: TRBV7-2; D: TRBD1; CDR3: CASSLGPGGETQYF; DNA: TGTGCCAGCAGCTTAGGCCCAGGGGGAGAGACCCAGTACTTC
J: TRBJ2-5; size: NA; V: TRBV7-9; D: TRBD2; CDR3: CASSPGTIGETQYF; DNA: TGTGCCAGCAGCCCCGGGACTATTGGGGAGACCCAGTACTTC